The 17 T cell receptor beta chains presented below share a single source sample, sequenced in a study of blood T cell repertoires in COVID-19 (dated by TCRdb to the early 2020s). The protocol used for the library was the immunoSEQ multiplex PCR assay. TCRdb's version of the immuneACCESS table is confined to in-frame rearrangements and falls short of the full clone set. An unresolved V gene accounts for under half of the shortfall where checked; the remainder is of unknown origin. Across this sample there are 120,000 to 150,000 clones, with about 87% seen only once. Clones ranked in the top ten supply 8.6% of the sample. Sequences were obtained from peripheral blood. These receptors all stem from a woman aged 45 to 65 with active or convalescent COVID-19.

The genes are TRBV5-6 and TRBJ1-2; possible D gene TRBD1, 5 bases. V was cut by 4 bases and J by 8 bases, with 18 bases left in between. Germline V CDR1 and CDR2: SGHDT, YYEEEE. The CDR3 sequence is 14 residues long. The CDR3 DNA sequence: TGTGCCAGCAGCCAGACGGGGGGTTCGGACGGCTACACCTTC. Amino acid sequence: CASSQTGGSDGYTF.

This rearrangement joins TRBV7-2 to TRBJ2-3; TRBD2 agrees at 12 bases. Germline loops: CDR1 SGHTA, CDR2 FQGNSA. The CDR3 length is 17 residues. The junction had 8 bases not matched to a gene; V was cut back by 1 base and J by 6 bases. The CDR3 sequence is CASSLEPSGRAADTQYF. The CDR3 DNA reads TGTGCCAGCAGCTTAGAACCTAGCGGGAGGGCAGCGGATACGCAGTATTTT.

The CDR3 DNA is TGTGCCAGCTCACCAGGTAGAGCGGGAGTTCACAATGAGCAGTTCTTC. Translating gives CASSPGRAGVHNEQFF. The chain recombines TRBV18 with TRBJ2-1; 8 nucleotides line up with TRBD2. Trimming cost V 2 bases and J 5 bases; bases outside gene matches: 8. There are 16 residues in the CDR3. The germline gives CDR1 KGHSH, CDR2 LQKENI.

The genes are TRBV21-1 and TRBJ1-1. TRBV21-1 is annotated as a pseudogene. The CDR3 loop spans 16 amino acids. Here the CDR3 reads CASSKVVLRRNTEAFF. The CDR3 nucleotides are TGTGCCAGCAGCAAAGTTGTGTTGAGGAGGAACACTGAAGCTTTCTTT.

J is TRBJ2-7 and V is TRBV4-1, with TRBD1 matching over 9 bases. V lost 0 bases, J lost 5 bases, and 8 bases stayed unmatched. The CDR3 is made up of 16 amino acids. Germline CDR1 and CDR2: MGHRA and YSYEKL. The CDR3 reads CASSQDIGTGRDEQYF. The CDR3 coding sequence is TGCGCCAGCAGCCAAGATATCGGGACAGGGAGAGACGAGCAGTACTTC.

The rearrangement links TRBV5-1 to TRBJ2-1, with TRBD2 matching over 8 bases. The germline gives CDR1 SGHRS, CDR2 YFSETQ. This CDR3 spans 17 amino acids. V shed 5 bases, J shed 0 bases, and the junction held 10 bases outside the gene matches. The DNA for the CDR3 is TGCGCCAGCAGTCCCCTACTAGCGGTGAGCTCCTACAATGAGCAGTTCTTC. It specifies CASSPLLAVSSYNEQFF.

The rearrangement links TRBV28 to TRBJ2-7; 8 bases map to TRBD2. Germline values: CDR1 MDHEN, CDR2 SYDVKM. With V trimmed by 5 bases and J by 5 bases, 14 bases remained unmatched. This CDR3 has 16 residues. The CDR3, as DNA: TGTGCCAGCAGTCCGGGGAGTAACGGGAGGGCCAACGAGCAGTACTTC. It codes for CASSPGSNGRANEQYF.

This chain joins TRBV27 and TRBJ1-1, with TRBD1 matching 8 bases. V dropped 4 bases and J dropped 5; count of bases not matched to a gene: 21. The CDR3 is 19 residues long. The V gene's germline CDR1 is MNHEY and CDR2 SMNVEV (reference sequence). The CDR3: CASSSYHPGQGRSYTEAFF. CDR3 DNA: TGTGCCAGCAGTTCTTACCACCCAGGACAGGGTCGGTCGTATACTGAAGCTTTCTTT.

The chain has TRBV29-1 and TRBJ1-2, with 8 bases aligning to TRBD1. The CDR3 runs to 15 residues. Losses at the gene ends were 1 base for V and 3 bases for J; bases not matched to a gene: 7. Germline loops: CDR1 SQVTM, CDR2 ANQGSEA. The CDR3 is CSVEATGQAHYGYTF. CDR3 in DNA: TGCAGCGTTGAAGCTACGGGACAGGCCCACTATGGCTACACCTTC.

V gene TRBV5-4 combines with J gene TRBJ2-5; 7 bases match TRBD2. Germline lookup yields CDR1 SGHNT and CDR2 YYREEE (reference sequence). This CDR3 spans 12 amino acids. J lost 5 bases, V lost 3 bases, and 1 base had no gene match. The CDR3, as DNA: TGTGCCAGCAGCTGGGGGGGGGAGACCCAGTACTTC. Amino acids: CASSWGGETQYF.

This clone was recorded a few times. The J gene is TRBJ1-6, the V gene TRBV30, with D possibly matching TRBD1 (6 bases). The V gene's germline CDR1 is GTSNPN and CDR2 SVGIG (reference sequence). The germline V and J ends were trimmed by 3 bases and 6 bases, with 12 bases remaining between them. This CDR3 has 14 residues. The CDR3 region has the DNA TGTGCCTGGAGATCAGGGGTCAGTAATTCACCCCTCCACTTT. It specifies CAWRSGVSNSPLHF.

CDR3 residues: CAWSPPGQGYSPLHF. CDR3 nucleotide sequence: TGTGCCTGGAGCCCCCCGGGACAGGGGTATTCACCCCTCCACTTT. This chain uses TRBV30 with TRBJ1-6, with 10 bases matching TRBD1. The germline CDR1 and CDR2 sequences are GTSNPN and SVGIG (reference sequence). J gave up 8 bases and V 3 bases, and 7 bases lay outside the gene matches. The CDR3 consists of 15 residues.

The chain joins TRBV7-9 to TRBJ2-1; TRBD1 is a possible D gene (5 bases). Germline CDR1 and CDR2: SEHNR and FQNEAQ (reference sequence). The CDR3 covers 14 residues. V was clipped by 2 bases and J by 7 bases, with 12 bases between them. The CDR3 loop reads CASSLSPGQNEQFF. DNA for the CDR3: TGTGCCAGCAGCTTATCCCCAGGGCAGAATGAGCAGTTCTTC.

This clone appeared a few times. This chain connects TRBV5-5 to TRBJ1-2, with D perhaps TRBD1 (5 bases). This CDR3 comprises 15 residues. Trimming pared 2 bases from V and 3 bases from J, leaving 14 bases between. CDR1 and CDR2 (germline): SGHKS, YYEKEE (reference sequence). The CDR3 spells CASSFEGGVYYGYTF. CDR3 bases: TGTGCCAGCAGCTTCGAAGGAGGGGTTTACTATGGCTACACCTTC. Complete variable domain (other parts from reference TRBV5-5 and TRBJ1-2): DAGVTQSPTHLIKTRGQQVTLRCSPISGHKSVSWYQQVLGQGPQFIFQYYEKEERGRGNFPDRFSARQFPNYSSELNVNALLLGDSALYLCASSFEGGVYYGYTFGSGTRLTVV.

CDR3 nucleotide sequence: TGTGCCAGCAGCTTAGATTGGTTGCAGCGGGGTTCGAACACTGAAGCTTTCTTT. Protein sequence: CASSLDWLQRGSNTEAFF. This chain connects TRBV11-2 to TRBJ1-1, with D unclear. With 0 bases removed from V and 1 base from J, the gap between germline ends came to 18 bases. The CDR3 length is 18 residues. CDR1 and CDR2 (germline): SGHAT, FQNNGV.

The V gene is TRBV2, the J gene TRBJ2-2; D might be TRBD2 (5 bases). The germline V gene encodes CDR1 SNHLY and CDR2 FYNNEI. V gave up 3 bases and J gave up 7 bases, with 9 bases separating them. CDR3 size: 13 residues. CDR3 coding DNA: TGTGCCAGCAGTGAGAGGGAAATCGGGGAGCTGTTTTTT. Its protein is CASSEREIGELFF.

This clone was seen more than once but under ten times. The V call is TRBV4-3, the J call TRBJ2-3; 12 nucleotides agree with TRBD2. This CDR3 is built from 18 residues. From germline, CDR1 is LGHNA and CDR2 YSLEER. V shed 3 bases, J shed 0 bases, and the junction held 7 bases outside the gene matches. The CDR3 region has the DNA TGCGCCAGCAGCCAGTTACTAGCGGGGGGTCCGAGCACAGATACGCAGTATTTT. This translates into CASSQLLAGGPSTDTQYF.